The present T cell receptor beta chain was sequenced within a study of synovial regulatory T cells in juvenile arthritis. Germline-derived CDR1 and CDR2 are MDHEN and SYDVKM. This CDR3 is 13 amino acids long. A DNA sequence was not provided. The method was immunoSEQ multiplex PCR; TCRdb's version includes in-frame clones alone and lacks a portion of them. The sample shows about 10,000 clones, and roughly 1% sits with its ten largest clones. Median disease duration was approximately 7 years, range 0.2-19.1. Sequencing input: Treg cells from blood. The sample's subset: remaining (HLA-DR-negative) circulating blood Treg cells. The rearrangement uses TRBV28 and TRBJ2-7. The clonotype comes from a donor aged 2-35 years with juvenile idiopathic arthritis. CDR3 loop: CASSPHPDYEQYF. Variable domain in full (rest from reference TRBV28 and TRBJ2-7): DVKVTQSSRYLVKRTGEKVFLECVQDMDHENMFWYRQDPGLGLRLIYFSYDVKMKEKGDIPEGYSVSREKKERFSLILESASTNQTSMYLCASSPHPDYEQYFGPGTRLTVT.